The next 29 T cell receptor beta chains were all read from a single sample in a study of blood T cell repertoires in COVID-19. Measured with immunoSEQ multiplex PCR; TCRdb has only the in-frame clones, and not every one. The table has around 130,000 clones, about four fifths seen once. The sample consisted of peripheral blood. The receptors come from a man older than 75 with acute or convalescent COVID-19.

The DNA for the CDR3 is TGTGCCAGCAGTTCACGGACAGTCAGCACAGATACGCAGTATTTT. It encodes CASSSRTVSTDTQYF. The rearrangement joins TRBV2 to TRBJ2-3; a possible D gene is TRBD1 (6 bases). Trimming removed 5 bases at V and 0 bases at J, with 12 bases between. Germline assignment: CDR1 SNHLY and CDR2 FYNNEI. The CDR3 contains 15 residues.

This chain uses TRBV5-1 with TRBJ1-1; D is uncertain. The CDR3 is made up of 11 amino acids. Per the germline V gene, CDR1 is SGHRS and CDR2 is YFSETQ. Deletions cut 1 base from V and 11 bases from J, with 9 bases between. CDR3 in DNA: TGCGCCAGCAGCTTGAGAGGAGAGGCTTTCTTT. Protein: CASSLRGEAFF.

The rearrangement links TRBV29-1 to TRBJ1-2; 7 positions match TRBD1. V dropped 4 bases and J dropped 8; count of bases not matched to a gene: 7. Germline loops: CDR1 SQVTM, CDR2 ANQGSEA. This CDR3 has 12 residues. The CDR3 spells CSVGEQGYGYTF. DNA of the CDR3: TGCAGCGTTGGAGAACAGGGGTACGGCTACACCTTC.

The chain has TRBV6-6 and TRBJ2-1; D perhaps matches TRBD2 (6 bases). Between the trimmed V and J ends, which lost 2 bases and 9 bases, there was a span of 8 bases. Germline V gene lookup returns CDR1 MNHNY and CDR2 SVGAGI (reference sequence). The CDR3 has 12 amino acids. The CDR3 is CASSYLEGEQFF. CDR3 coding DNA: TGTGCCAGCAGTTACCTGGAGGGTGAGCAGTTCTTC.

The chain carries TRBV5-1 and TRBJ2-4, with a tentative D call TRBD1 (5 bases). V was trimmed by 2 bases and J by 9 bases, leaving 9 bases between them. The germline V gene has CDR1 SGHRS and CDR2 YFSETQ. There are 12 residues in the CDR3. CDR3 loop: CASSLGEGIQYF. In DNA, the CDR3 is TGCGCCAGCAGCTTAGGGGAAGGCATTCAGTACTTC.

The gene calls are TRBV9 and TRBJ2-7, with 9 bases matching TRBD1. The CDR3 length is 14 residues. Germline CDR1 reads SGDLS; CDR2 reads YYNGEE. The V gene end was trimmed by 4 bases and the J gene end by 3 bases; junction bases not matched to a gene: 5. The CDR3 sequence: CASSPWTGVYEQYF. The CDR3 nucleotides are TGTGCCAGCAGCCCTTGGACAGGGGTCTACGAGCAGTACTTC.

This clone was seen a few times. The V call is TRBV18, the J call TRBJ2-1; TRBD1 matches 8 bases. The V gene end was trimmed by 3 bases and the J gene end by 4 bases; junction bases not matched to a gene: 8. CDR3 size: 16 residues. Looked up from germline, CDR1 is KGHSH and CDR2 is LQKENI. In DNA, the CDR3 is TGTGCCAGCTCACCGCTCGGGACAGGATTGTACAATGAGCAGTTCTTC. It encodes CASSPLGTGLYNEQFF.

This clone was detected once. This sequence joins TRBV5-4 and TRBJ2-3; the D gene is possibly TRBD1 (6 bases). Trimming removed 4 bases at V and 0 bases at J, with 12 bases between. Germline-derived CDR1 and CDR2 are SGHNT and YYREEE (reference sequence). The CDR3 sequence is 15 residues long. The CDR3, as DNA: TGTGCCAGCAGCCCTCAGGGGCTCAGCACAGATACGCAGTATTTT. Translation: CASSPQGLSTDTQYF.

Many counts were recorded for this clone. V and J are TRBV7-3 and TRBJ1-1; D remains ambiguous. Germline CDR1 reads SGHTA; CDR2 reads FQGTGA. Trimming left V 2 bases short and J 4 bases short, with 11 bases between. The CDR3 sequence is 14 residues long. CDR3 DNA: TGTGCCAGCAGCTTACTAGGGAGAGGCACTGAAGCTTTCTTT. The encoded protein is CASSLLGRGTEAFF.

J is TRBJ1-4 and V is TRBV4-2; a possible D gene is TRBD1 (5 bases). V lost 5 bases and J lost 8, with 24 bases in between. This CDR3 region has 17 residues. The germline gives CDR1 LGHNA, CDR2 YNFKEQ. The chain's CDR3 is CASSYPSAGGKGEKLFF. The CDR3 DNA follows: TGTGCCAGCAGCTACCCCTCCGCGGGGGGAAAAGGGGAAAAACTGTTTTTT.

The chain is built from TRBV6-5 and TRBJ1-4; TRBD1 might be the D (5 bases). Per the germline V gene, CDR1 is MNHEY and CDR2 is SVGAGI. The CDR3 is made up of 15 amino acids. The V and J ends lost 5 bases and 6 bases respectively, with 16 bases between them. CDR3 nucleotide sequence: TGTGCCAGCAGTCCCCAGGGCACCCAATATGAAAAACTGTTTTTT. It translates to CASSPQGTQYEKLFF.

This sequence joins TRBV7-2 and TRBJ2-7; TRBD1 aligns across 9 bases. CDR3 length: 15 residues. Germline CDR1 and CDR2: SGHTA and FQGNSA. The J segment lost 5 bases and the V segment lost 2 bases, leaving 7 bases of the junction unmatched. The CDR3 DNA reads TGTGCCAGCAGCTTACCGGGACAGGGCGCCGACGAGCAGTACTTC. Its translation is CASSLPGQGADEQYF.

This chain joins TRBV6-5 and TRBJ1-2; D remains unclear. The CDR3 has 13 amino acids. From germline, CDR1 is MNHEY and CDR2 SVGAGI. The V end lost 6 bases, the J end lost 8 bases, and 16 bases lay between the germline ends. As DNA, the CDR3 is TGTGCCAGCAGCCCCGCCCGGTCTAAAGGCTACACCTTC. Protein sequence: CASSPARSKGYTF.

This clone occurred once. The J gene is TRBJ2-2, the V gene TRBV7-9, with 9 nucleotides matching TRBD1. V trimming: 5 bases; J trimming: 6 bases; junction bases outside the gene matches: 7. The germline gives CDR1 SEHNR, CDR2 FQNEAQ (reference sequence). This CDR3 has 15 residues. The chain's CDR3 is CASSQGGQGSGELFF. The CDR3 DNA is TGTGCCAGCAGCCAAGGGGGACAGGGATCCGGGGAGCTGTTTTTT.

V is TRBV11-2 and J is TRBJ1-6; 9 bases match TRBD1. The CDR3 is 15 residues long. Germline assignment: CDR1 SGHAT and CDR2 FQNNGV. Trimming at V came to 1 base and at J to 7 bases, leaving 2 bases not matched to a gene. The CDR3 bases are TGTGCCAGCAGCTTAGCTGGGACAGGGAATTCACCCCTCCACTTT. It is translated as CASSLAGTGNSPLHF.

The gene calls are TRBV6-5 and TRBJ2-5; TRBD1 matches 9 bases. Germline assignment: CDR1 MNHEY and CDR2 SVGAGI. CDR3 length: 15 residues. V dropped 0 bases and J dropped 4; count of bases not matched to a gene: 3. The CDR3 loop is CASSYSGTGPETQYF. CDR3 sequence (DNA): TGTGCCAGCAGTTACTCAGGGACAGGGCCAGAGACCCAGTACTTC.

In this sample, this clone turned up once. The CDR3 protein is CASSPDLNRAGNTIYF. CDR3 DNA sequence: TGTGCCAGCTCACCCGATCTAAACAGGGCTGGAAACACCATATATTTT. The gene calls are TRBV18 and TRBJ1-3, with D possibly being TRBD1 (6 bases). The germline gives CDR1 KGHSH, CDR2 LQKENI. The length of the CDR3 is 16 residues. With 3 bases removed from V and 2 bases from J, the gap between germline ends came to 14 bases. The full variable domain, completed using reference TRBV18 and TRBJ1-3, is NAGVMQNPRHLVRRRGQEARLRCSPMKGHSHVYWYRQLPEEGLKFMVYLQKENIIDESGMPKERFSAEFPKEGPSILRIQQVVRGDSAAYFCASSPDLNRAGNTIYFGEGSWLTVV.

The rearrangement links TRBV5-6 to TRBJ1-2; tentative D call: TRBD1 (5 bases). CDR1 SGHDT and CDR2 YYEEEE come from the germline V gene. CDR3 size: 16 residues. V dropped 3 bases and J dropped 2 bases, with 17 bases sitting between them. The CDR3 DNA follows: TGTGCCAGCAGCTCCTTGGCCCAGGGAAGGAACTATGGCTACACCTTC. Protein sequence: CASSSLAQGRNYGYTF.

The rearrangement links TRBV10-3 to TRBJ2-5, with a tentative D call TRBD1 (6 bases). Trimming left V 0 bases short and J 5 bases short, with 10 bases between. CDR3 size: 14 residues. Germline lookup yields CDR1 ENHRY and CDR2 SYGVKD. CDR3 DNA sequence: TGTGCCATCAGTGAGTCTGCAGGGGCGGAGACCCAGTACTTC. It yields the protein CAISESAGAETQYF.

This clone appeared a few times. The gene calls are TRBV6-5 and TRBJ1-2; 8 positions match TRBD1. With 6 bases clipped from V and 7 bases from J, the junction kept 10 bases outside the gene matches. The CDR3 is 14 residues long. Germline loops: CDR1 MNHEY, CDR2 SVGAGI. CDR3 nucleotide sequence: TGTGCCAGCAGCAGGGGGCTCTCCGGGAGTGGCTACACCTTC. Residues: CASSRGLSGSGYTF.

V and J are TRBV3-1 (or the pseudogene TRBV3-2) and TRBJ1-6; 8 nucleotides line up with TRBD1. The CDR3 is made up of 19 amino acids. Trimming cost V 4 bases and J 7 bases; bases outside gene matches: 18. In germline, CDR1 is LGHDT, CDR2 YNNKEL (reference sequence). CDR3 sequence: CASSPSGTGQPMRNSPLHF. The CDR3 DNA sequence: TGTGCCAGCAGCCCGAGCGGGACAGGACAACCTATGAGGAATTCACCCCTCCACTTT.

The gene calls are TRBV7-6 and TRBJ2-2; 8 bases agree with TRBD2. V lost 5 bases to trimming and J lost 0 bases; unmatched junction nucleotides: 11. The CDR3 totals 18 residues. The germline gives CDR1 SGHVS, CDR2 FNYEAQ. Here the CDR3 DNA reads TGTGCCAGCAGCCTACTAGCGGCTGCCGCCTCGAACACCGGGGAGCTGTTTTTT. It is translated as CASSLLAAAASNTGELFF.

This clone has only one observation. At one boundary the junction diverges from the germline segment, which might be a read error. The chain joins TRBV5-1 to TRBJ1-6; 11 positions agree with TRBD1. Germline loops: CDR1 SGHRS, CDR2 YFSETQ. CDR3 length equals 15 residues. The CDR3 here is CASSDGQGANLPLHF. CDR3 coding DNA: TGCGCCAGCAGCGACGGACAGGGGGCGAATTTACCCCTCCACTTT.

The gene calls are TRBV2 and TRBJ2-3, with TRBD1 identical over 8 bases. V lost 6 bases and J lost 5; bases outside the gene matches: 1. The length of the CDR3 is 12 residues. The V gene's germline CDR1 is SNHLY and CDR2 FYNNEI. CDR3 bases: TGTGCCAGCAGGACAGGGGTAGATACGCAGTATTTT. Translation gives CASRTGVDTQYF.

The DNA for the CDR3 is TGTGCCACCAGCCCCGAAGGACAAACCATTTTGGAGACCCAGTACTTC. This codes for CATSPEGQTILETQYF. The rearrangement uses TRBV15 and TRBJ2-5; tentatively, D is TRBD1 (5 bases). The CDR3 loop spans 16 amino acids. Trimming removed 5 bases at V and 5 bases at J, with 21 bases between. The germline V gene has CDR1 LNHNV and CDR2 YYDKDF (reference sequence).

Here the CDR3 DNA reads TGTGCCAGCATTAGGGGACTAGCGACGTTAGGGCAGTATTTT. It encodes CASIRGLATLGQYF. V and J are TRBV5-5 and TRBJ2-3; 10 bases fit TRBD2. V was clipped by 6 bases and J by 11 bases; unmatched bases: 12. Germline values: CDR1 SGHKS, CDR2 YYEKEE (reference sequence). The CDR3 runs 14 residues.

The rearrangement links TRBV10-1 to TRBJ2-7, with D possibly being TRBD1 (6 bases). This CDR3 is built from 14 residues. Trimming removed 3 bases at V and 0 bases at J, with 9 bases between. Germline-derived CDR1 and CDR2 are WNHNN and SYGVQD (reference sequence). The CDR3 sequence is CASSDRQDSYEQYF. The DNA of the CDR3 is TGCGCCAGCAGTGACCGACAGGACTCCTACGAGCAGTACTTC.

The chain couples TRBV27 to TRBJ2-1, with D possibly being TRBD2 (5 bases). The ends were cut back, 1 base at V and 0 bases at J, with 25 bases in the middle. In germline, CDR1 is MNHEY, CDR2 SMNVEV (reference sequence). The CDR3 has 21 residues. The CDR3 DNA follows: TGTGCCAGCAGTTTATTCGGGTTGGCTGACGCGGGTCTAAGCTCCTACAATGAGCAGTTCTTC. It yields the protein CASSLFGLADAGLSSYNEQFF.

The V and J genes are TRBV7-2 and TRBJ1-2; the D gene is possibly TRBD1 (6 bases). This CDR3 comprises 14 residues. V was trimmed by 5 bases and J by 6 bases, leaving 16 bases between them. The germline V gene encodes CDR1 SGHTA and CDR2 FQGNSA. The CDR3 spells CASSQNRGADGYTF. CDR3 bases: TGTGCCAGCAGCCAGAATCGGGGGGCAGATGGCTACACCTTC.